Following are 24 T cell receptor beta chains from one sample sequenced in a study of patients and donors after allogeneic stem cell transplantation. TCRdb reanalysed the RT-PCR reads using MiXCR and keeps one entry per CDR3 protein. The sample lists approximately 200,000 distinct CDR3 sequences, around 40% occurring once. The sample consisted of blood, either unsorted or a sorted T cell fraction (not recorded which). Receptor source: a human donor who was either an allogeneic HSCT recipient or a stem cell or donor lymphocyte infusion donor (not recorded which). It is not recorded whose cells these are; they may come from a transplant donor.

This clonotype has just a few counts. The genes are TRBV3-1 and TRBJ2-7; 7 bases line up with TRBD1. The length of the CDR3 is 15 residues. Trimming removed 4 bases from V and 3 bases from J; junction bases left unmatched: 9. The germline V gene has CDR1 LGHDT and CDR2 YNNKEL (reference sequence). CDR3 DNA: TGTGCCAGCAGCCTCGGCCCAGGGACAGTCTACGAGCAGTACTTC. This codes for CASSLGPGTVYEQYF.

This chain uses TRBV9 with TRBJ2-4; the match to TRBD1 covers 9 bases. Per the germline V gene, CDR1 is SGDLS and CDR2 is YYNGEE. This CDR3 contains 18 residues. With 0 bases clipped from V and 0 bases from J, the junction kept 7 bases outside the gene matches. The CDR3 bases are TGTGCCAGCAGCGTAGGGGACAGGGACATCCTAGCCAAAAACATTCAGTACTTC. Its protein is CASSVGDRDILAKNIQYF.

The V gene is TRBV12-3 or TRBV12-4, the J gene TRBJ1-3; 7 bases fit TRBD1. Trimming removed 6 bases from V and 0 bases from J; junction bases left unmatched: 5. The length of the CDR3 is 15 residues. As DNA, the CDR3 is TGTGCCAGCAGCAGGACAGGCCTCTCTGGAAACACCATATATTTT. This gives the protein CASSRTGLSGNTIYF.

The sample holds a few counts of this clonotype. The chain has TRBV20-1 and TRBJ2-3, with D hard to call. The germline V gene has CDR1 DFQATT and CDR2 SNEGSKA (reference sequence). The CDR3 is 12 amino acids. Between the trimmed V and J ends, which lost 3 bases and 4 bases, there was a span of 8 bases. The CDR3: CSASPGADTQYF. CDR3 nucleotides: TGCAGTGCTAGTCCTGGGGCAGATACGCAGTATTTT.

The V and J genes are TRBV12-3 or TRBV12-4 and TRBJ1-2; D unclear. The CDR3 loop spans 14 amino acids. The V end was cut by 6 bases, the J end by 6 bases, with 17 bases between. CDR3: CASSLAGVRHGYTF. The CDR3 nucleotides read TGTGCCAGCAGCCTTGCCGGGGTTCGGCATGGCTACACCTTC.

This sequence joins TRBV5-1 and TRBJ1-2; 8 bases are a match to TRBD1. Germline V lookup: CDR1 SGHRS, CDR2 YFSETQ. The CDR3 is made up of 14 amino acids. V trimming: 3 bases; J trimming: 8 bases; junction bases outside the gene matches: 9. CDR3 in amino acids: CASSWPGTGQGYTF. The CDR3 coding sequence is TGCGCCAGCAGCTGGCCAGGGACAGGACAAGGCTACACCTTC. The full variable domain, its missing parts supplied by reference TRBV5-1 and TRBJ1-2, is KAGVTQTPRYLIKTRGQQVTLSCSPISGHRSVSWYQQTPGQGLQFLFEYFSETQRNKGNFPGRFSGRQFSNSRSEMNVSTLELGDSALYLCASSWPGTGQGYTFGSGTRLTVV.

Only a few counts were recorded for this clonotype. V gene TRBV7-2 combines with J gene TRBJ2-2; 9 nucleotides line up with TRBD2. The V and J ends lost 4 bases and 7 bases, in that order; junction bases with no gene match: 4. The CDR3 extends over 14 amino acids. Germline CDR1 reads SGHTA; CDR2 reads FQGNSA. Here the CDR3 reads CASSWGLAGGELFF. The CDR3 nucleotides read TGTGCCAGCAGCTGGGGACTAGCCGGCGGGGAGCTGTTTTTT.

A single count supports this clonotype. This CDR3 reads CASMSGQSNEKLFF. CDR3 nucleotides: TGTGCCAGCATGTCCGGACAGTCGAATGAAAAACTGTTTTTT. The chain links TRBV27 to TRBJ1-4, with D perhaps matching TRBD1 (6 bases). The V end was cut by 7 bases, the J end by 5 bases, with 14 bases between. The CDR3 consists of 14 residues. Germline V gives CDR1 MNHEY, CDR2 SMNVEV (reference sequence).

This clonotype was counted a few times. The chain joins TRBV5-5 to TRBJ1-2; 8 positions match TRBD1. This CDR3 contains 16 residues. Germline V gene data show CDR1 as SGHKS and CDR2 as YYEKEE (reference sequence). V was pared by 0 bases and J by 3 bases, with 7 bases of the junction left unmatched. The CDR3 protein is CASSLGWTGFYYGYTF. CDR3 DNA: TGTGCCAGCAGCTTGGGGTGGACAGGGTTTTACTATGGCTACACCTTC.

This clonotype has more than one count but fewer than ten. The V and J genes are TRBV3-1 and TRBJ1-3, with D tentatively TRBD1 (6 bases). The CDR3 contains 16 residues. The V gene lost 3 bases and the J gene lost 0 bases, with 12 bases spanning the gap. In germline, CDR1 is LGHDT, CDR2 YNNKEL (reference sequence). The CDR3 reads CASSQSAGVSGNTIYF. The CDR3 bases are TGTGCCAGCAGCCAGTCCGCAGGGGTCTCTGGAAACACCATATATTTT.

The gene calls are TRBV7-2 and TRBJ1-2; D is unclear. Trimming stripped 8 bases from V and 8 bases from J, with 12 bases between. Germline CDR1 is SGHTA and CDR2 is FQGNSA. This CDR3 is 11 amino acids long. The CDR3 sequence is CASGRFSGYTF. The CDR3 DNA is TGTGCCAGCGGGCGGTTTAGCGGCTACACCTTC.

This chain joins TRBV24-1 and TRBJ2-3; no definite D call. CDR3 length equals 15 residues. CDR1 and CDR2 (germline): KGHDR, SFDVKD. V shed 2 bases and J shed 1 base, with 9 bases lying between them. CDR3 in amino acids: CATSDSRARTDTQYF. The CDR3 DNA reads as TGTGCCACCAGTGATTCGCGCGCTCGCACAGATACGCAGTATTTT.

This clonotype was detected only a few times. V and J are TRBV10-3 and TRBJ2-7; possibly TRBD1 for D (6 bases). The CDR3 runs 13 residues. The V gene lost 4 bases and the J gene lost 6 bases, with 13 bases spanning the gap. In germline, CDR1 is ENHRY, CDR2 SYGVKD. The CDR3 DNA reads TGTGCCATCAGTGGGCAGGGGCCCTCCGAGCAGTACTTC. Encoded protein: CAISGQGPSEQYF.

This chain connects TRBV7-2 to TRBJ2-1; D may match TRBD1 or TRBD2 (5 bases each). The germline CDR1 and CDR2 sequences are SGHTA and FQGNSA. Trimming took off 3 bases at V and 8 bases at J, with 11 bases between the two ends. The CDR3 sequence is 13 residues long. The CDR3 DNA sequence: TGTGCCAGCAGCTTGGGGGTTGGGCATGAGCAGTTCTTC. Translated, it gives CASSLGVGHEQFF. The full variable domain, in which reference TRBV7-2 and TRBJ2-1 provide the parts outside the CDR3, is GAGVSQSPSNKVTEKGKDVELRCDPISGHTALYWYRQSLGQGLEFLIYFQGNSAPDKSGLPSDRFSAERTGGSVSTLTIQRTQQEDSAVYLCASSLGVGHEQFFGPGTRLTVL.

About this clonotype: A read error is likely, as this CDR3 ends without the conserved phenylalanine or tryptophan. The gene calls are TRBV9 and TRBJ1-5; D unresolved. V was pared by 0 bases and J by 9 bases, with 7 bases between. This CDR3 spans 12 amino acids. Germline V gives CDR1 SGDLS, CDR2 YYNGEE. CDR3 DNA sequence: TGTGCCAGCAGCGTAGGCTGGAGGCCCCAGCATTCT. Amino acids: CASSVGWRPQHS.

This chain links TRBV5-1 with TRBJ1-4; no clear D gene. Trimming removed 0 bases from V and 10 bases from J, with 10 bases in between. Germline V gives CDR1 SGHRS, CDR2 YFSETQ. The CDR3 consists of 13 residues. CDR3 sequence: CASSLERSSKLFF. CDR3 nucleotides: TGCGCCAGCAGCTTGGAGCGTTCGTCAAAACTGTTTTTT. The full variable domain, in which reference TRBV5-1 and TRBJ1-4 provide the parts outside the CDR3, is KAGVTQTPRYLIKTRGQQVTLSCSPISGHRSVSWYQQTPGQGLQFLFEYFSETQRNKGNFPGRFSGRQFSNSRSEMNVSTLELGDSALYLCASSLERSSKLFFGSGTQLSVL.

This clonotype is a singleton in its sample. The chain recombines TRBV28 with TRBJ1-5; the match to TRBD1 covers 9 bases. The CDR3 length is 15 residues. The V and J ends lost 6 bases and 6 bases, in that order; junction bases with no gene match: 9. The V gene's germline CDR1 is MDHEN and CDR2 SYDVKM. The CDR3 here is CASRPGTGTGQPQHF. The CDR3 DNA is TGTGCCAGCAGGCCCGGGACAGGGACGGGTCAGCCCCAGCATTTT.

The chain is built from TRBV6-5 and TRBJ2-2; no definite D call. The V gene's germline CDR1 is MNHEY and CDR2 SVGAGI. The CDR3 is made up of 15 amino acids. V was trimmed by 2 bases and J by 0 bases, leaving 7 bases between them. Written as DNA, the CDR3 is TGTGCCAGCAGTTACAGTAGGACGAACACCGGGGAGCTGTTTTTT. Protein: CASSYSRTNTGELFF.

The V call is TRBV6-2 or TRBV6-3, the J call TRBJ1-2; unclear D gene. V was shortened by 4 bases and J by 8 bases, with 14 bases between the two germline ends. CDR1 is MNHEY and CDR2 is SVGEGT in the germline V gene. CDR3 length: 13 amino acids. CDR3 nucleotides: TGTGCCAGCAGTTTCGGGCGGCTTAGGGGCTACACCTTC. It translates to CASSFGRLRGYTF.

The chain couples TRBV12-3 or TRBV12-4 to TRBJ1-1; D not resolved. Trimming took 3 bases from V and 1 from J, leaving 9 bases between them. The CDR3 length is 14 residues. The CDR3 loop reads CASSFLERNTEAFF. CDR3 nucleotides: TGTGCCAGCAGTTTCCTAGAGAGGAACACTGAAGCTTTCTTT.

The V and J genes are TRBV5-1 and TRBJ2-5; D assignment may be TRBD1 or TRBD2 (5 bases each). Between the trimmed V and J ends, which lost 4 bases and 1 base, there was a span of 11 bases. This CDR3 has 14 amino acids. The germline V gene has CDR1 SGHRS and CDR2 YFSETQ. The CDR3 bases are TGCGCCAGCAGCGGAACCGGGACCCAAGAGACCCAGTACTTC. Protein: CASSGTGTQETQYF.

The chain uses TRBV12-3 or TRBV12-4 and TRBJ1-2, with TRBD1 matching over 7 bases. Trimming cost V 4 bases and J 2 bases; bases outside gene matches: 10. The CDR3 is 16 residues long. CDR3 in amino acids: CASSSQSLTGNYGYTF. The DNA for the CDR3 is TGTGCCAGCAGTTCCCAATCCTTGACAGGGAACTATGGCTACACCTTC.

The chain recombines TRBV20-1 with TRBJ2-4, with TRBD1 identical over 11 bases. Germline trimming cut 1 base from V and 0 bases from J; bases unmatched to any gene: 2. Germline values: CDR1 DFQATT, CDR2 SNEGSKA (reference sequence). CDR3 size: 16 residues. CDR3 in amino acids: CSARGTGGKAKNIQYF. The CDR3, as DNA: TGCAGTGCTAGAGGGACAGGGGGCAAAGCCAAAAACATTCAGTACTTC.

This clonotype was counted a few times. The chain is built from TRBV9 and TRBJ1-3; D is undetermined. This CDR3 region has 13 residues. The V end was cut by 3 bases, the J end by 4 bases, with 8 bases between. In germline, CDR1 is SGDLS, CDR2 YYNGEE. CDR3 in amino acids: CASSATGGNTIYF. In DNA, the CDR3 is TGTGCCAGCAGCGCCACGGGAGGAAACACCATATATTTT.